The 3 T cell receptor beta chains below all came from one sample that was sequenced in a study of CD8 T cells in Susac syndrome. RNA, at about 0.45 to 1 ug, was reverse transcribed with random hexamers. TCRdb fed the immunoSEQ multiplex PCR reads into MiXCR, producing one record per CDR3 protein. The table has about 150,000 distinct CDR3 sequences, nearly 97% seen once; the top ten hold under 0.15%. The sequenced material came from CD8+ T cells from PBMCs. The receptor source for this set is a human donor with multiple sclerosis.

This clonotype has only one observation. The rearrangement uses TRBV29-1 and TRBJ2-2; D not resolved. V gave up 0 bases and J gave up 0 bases, with 8 bases separating them. Looked up from germline, CDR1 is SQVTM and CDR2 is ANQGSEA. This CDR3 has 15 residues. The CDR3 sequence is CSVEDLGSNTGELFF. CDR3 DNA sequence: TGCAGCGTTGAAGATCTAGGGTCGAACACCGGGGAGCTGTTTTTT.

The chain links TRBV29-1 to TRBJ1-2; weak D call: TRBD1 (6 bases). From germline, CDR1 is SQVTM and CDR2 ANQGSEA. The length of the CDR3 is 17 residues. V dropped 7 bases and J dropped 0 bases, with 24 bases sitting between them. In DNA form, the CDR3 reads TGCAGCGCCATGAAAGGGTTTCCGGGACATCCTAACTATGGCTACACCTTC. It specifies CSAMKGFPGHPNYGYTF.

The J gene is TRBJ1-1, the V gene TRBV27; D call uncertain. Trimming removed 3 bases from V and 5 bases from J, with 10 bases in between. Germline values: CDR1 MNHEY, CDR2 SMNVEV (reference sequence). The CDR3 spans 13 residues. Here the CDR3 DNA reads TGTGCCAGCAGTTTTAGCGGTCGGACTGAAGCTTTCTTT. Translation: CASSFSGRTEAFF.